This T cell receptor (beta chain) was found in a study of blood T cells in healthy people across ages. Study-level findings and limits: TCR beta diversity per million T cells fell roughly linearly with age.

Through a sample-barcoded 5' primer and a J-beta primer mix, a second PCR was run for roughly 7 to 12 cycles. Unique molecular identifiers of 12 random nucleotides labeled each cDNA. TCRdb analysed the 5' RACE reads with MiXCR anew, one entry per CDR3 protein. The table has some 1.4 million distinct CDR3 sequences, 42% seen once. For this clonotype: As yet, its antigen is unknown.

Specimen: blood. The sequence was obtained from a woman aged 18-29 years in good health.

CDR3 loop: CASSEGTGMNTGELFF. The CDR3 DNA reads TGTGCCAGCAGCGAAGGGACAGGGATGAACACCGGGGAGCTGTTTTTT. The chain has TRBV4-2 and TRBJ2-2, with TRBD1 matching over 9 bases. This CDR3 contains 16 residues. Germline V gene data show CDR1 as LGHNA and CDR2 as YNFKEQ. V dropped 5 bases and J dropped 1; count of bases not matched to a gene: 5.